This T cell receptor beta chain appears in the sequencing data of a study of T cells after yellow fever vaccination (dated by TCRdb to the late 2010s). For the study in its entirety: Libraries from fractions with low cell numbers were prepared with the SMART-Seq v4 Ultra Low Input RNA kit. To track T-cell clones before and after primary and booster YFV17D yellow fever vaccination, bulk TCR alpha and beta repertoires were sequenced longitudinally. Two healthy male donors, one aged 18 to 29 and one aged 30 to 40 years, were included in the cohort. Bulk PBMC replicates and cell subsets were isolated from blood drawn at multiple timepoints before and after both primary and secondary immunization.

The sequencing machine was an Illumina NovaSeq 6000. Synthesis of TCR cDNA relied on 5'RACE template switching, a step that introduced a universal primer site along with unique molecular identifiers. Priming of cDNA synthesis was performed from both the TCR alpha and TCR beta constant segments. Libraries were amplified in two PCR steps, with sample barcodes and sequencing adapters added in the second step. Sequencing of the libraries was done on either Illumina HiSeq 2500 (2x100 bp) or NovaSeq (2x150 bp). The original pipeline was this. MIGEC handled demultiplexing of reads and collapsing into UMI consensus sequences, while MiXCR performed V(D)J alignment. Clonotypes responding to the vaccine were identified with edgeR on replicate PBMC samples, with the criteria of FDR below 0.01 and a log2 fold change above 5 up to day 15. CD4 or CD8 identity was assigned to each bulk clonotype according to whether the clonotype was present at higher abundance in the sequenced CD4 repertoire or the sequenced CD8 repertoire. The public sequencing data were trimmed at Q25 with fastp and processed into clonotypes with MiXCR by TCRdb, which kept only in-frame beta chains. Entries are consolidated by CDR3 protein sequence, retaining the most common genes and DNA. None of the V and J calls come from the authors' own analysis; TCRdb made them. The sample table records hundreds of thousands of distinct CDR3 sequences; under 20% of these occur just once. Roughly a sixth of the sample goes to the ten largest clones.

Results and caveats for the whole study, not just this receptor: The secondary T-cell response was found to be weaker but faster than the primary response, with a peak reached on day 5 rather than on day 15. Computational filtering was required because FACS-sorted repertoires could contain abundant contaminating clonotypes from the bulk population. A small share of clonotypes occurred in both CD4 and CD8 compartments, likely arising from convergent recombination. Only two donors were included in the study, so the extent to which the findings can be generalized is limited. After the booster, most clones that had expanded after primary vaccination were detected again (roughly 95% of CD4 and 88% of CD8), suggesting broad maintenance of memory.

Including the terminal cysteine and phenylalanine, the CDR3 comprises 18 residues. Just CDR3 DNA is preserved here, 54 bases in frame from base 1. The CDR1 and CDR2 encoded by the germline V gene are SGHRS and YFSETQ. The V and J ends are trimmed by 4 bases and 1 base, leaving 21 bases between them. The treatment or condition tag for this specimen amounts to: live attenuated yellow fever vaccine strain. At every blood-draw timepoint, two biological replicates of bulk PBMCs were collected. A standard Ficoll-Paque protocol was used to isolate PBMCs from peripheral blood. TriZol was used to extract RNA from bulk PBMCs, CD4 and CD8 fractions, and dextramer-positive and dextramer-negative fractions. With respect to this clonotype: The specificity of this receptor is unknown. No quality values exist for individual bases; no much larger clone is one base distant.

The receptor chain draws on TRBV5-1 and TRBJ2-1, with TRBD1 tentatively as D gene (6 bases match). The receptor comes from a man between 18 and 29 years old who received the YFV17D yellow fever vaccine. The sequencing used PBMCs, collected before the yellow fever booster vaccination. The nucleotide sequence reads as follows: TGCGCCAGCAGCCCGAAATCACAGGGTCCGGGGTCCTACAATGAGCAGTTCTTC. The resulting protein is CASSPKSQGPGSYNEQFF.